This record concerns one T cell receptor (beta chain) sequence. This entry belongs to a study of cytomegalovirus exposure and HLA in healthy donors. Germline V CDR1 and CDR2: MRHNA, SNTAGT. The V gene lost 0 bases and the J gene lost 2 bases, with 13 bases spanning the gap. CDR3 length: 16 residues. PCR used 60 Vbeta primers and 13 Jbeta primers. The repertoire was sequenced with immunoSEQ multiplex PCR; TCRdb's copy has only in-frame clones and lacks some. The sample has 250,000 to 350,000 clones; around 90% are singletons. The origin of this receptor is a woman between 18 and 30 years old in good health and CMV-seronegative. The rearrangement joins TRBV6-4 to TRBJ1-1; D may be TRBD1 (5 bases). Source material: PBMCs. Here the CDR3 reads CASSDSNYRRNTEAFF. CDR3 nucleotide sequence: TGTGCCAGCAGTGACTCGAATTACAGGAGAAACACTGAAGCTTTCTTT.